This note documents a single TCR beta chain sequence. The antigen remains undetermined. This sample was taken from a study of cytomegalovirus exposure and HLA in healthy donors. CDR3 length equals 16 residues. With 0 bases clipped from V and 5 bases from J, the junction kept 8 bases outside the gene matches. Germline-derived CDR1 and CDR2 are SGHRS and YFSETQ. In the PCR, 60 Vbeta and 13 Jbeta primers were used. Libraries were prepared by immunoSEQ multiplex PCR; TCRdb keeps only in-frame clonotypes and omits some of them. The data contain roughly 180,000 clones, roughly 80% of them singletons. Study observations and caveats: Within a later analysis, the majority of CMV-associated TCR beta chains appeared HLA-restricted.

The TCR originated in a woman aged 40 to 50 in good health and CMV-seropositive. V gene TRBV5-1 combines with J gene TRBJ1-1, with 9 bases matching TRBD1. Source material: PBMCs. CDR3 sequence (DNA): TGCGCCAGCAGCTTGGCCGGGACAGGGAGGGAGACTGAAGCTTTCTTT. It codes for CASSLAGTGRETEAFF.